This T cell receptor (beta chain) derives from a study of cytotoxic CD8 clonotypes in ibrutinib-treated CLL. Study-level background: In all, about a dozen patients were relapsed/refractory, around 15 were treatment-naive and roughly 18 were IGHV unmutated. Study outcomes and limitations: The study sampled sustained-remission and progressing patients at different times.

V gave up 1 base and J gave up 4 bases, with 11 bases separating them. CDR1 is LNHDA, CDR2 SQIVND, per germline (reference sequence). The CDR3 is 15 residues long. In regard to this clone: The target antigen is unknown.

Sequenced by immunoSEQ multiplex PCR; TCRdb stores in-frame clones only, minus some. The table has some 200,000 clones, roughly 77% seen once. The sample was PBMCs, taken after 12 months of ibrutinib treatment. The TCR was taken from a human donor with chronic lymphocytic leukemia. J is TRBJ2-1 and V is TRBV19, with unresolved D. The CDR3 DNA reads as TGTGCCAGTAGTATAGCAGCCTTCCAATACAATGAGCAGTTCTTC. Protein product: CASSIAAFQYNEQFF. Looking up the rest from reference TRBV19 and TRBJ2-1 gives the full variable domain: DGGITQSPKYLFRKEGQNVTLSCEQNLNHDAMYWYRQDPGQGLRLIYYSQIVNDFQKGDIAEGYSVSREKKESFPLTVTSAQKNPTAFYLCASSIAAFQYNEQFFGPGTRLTVL.